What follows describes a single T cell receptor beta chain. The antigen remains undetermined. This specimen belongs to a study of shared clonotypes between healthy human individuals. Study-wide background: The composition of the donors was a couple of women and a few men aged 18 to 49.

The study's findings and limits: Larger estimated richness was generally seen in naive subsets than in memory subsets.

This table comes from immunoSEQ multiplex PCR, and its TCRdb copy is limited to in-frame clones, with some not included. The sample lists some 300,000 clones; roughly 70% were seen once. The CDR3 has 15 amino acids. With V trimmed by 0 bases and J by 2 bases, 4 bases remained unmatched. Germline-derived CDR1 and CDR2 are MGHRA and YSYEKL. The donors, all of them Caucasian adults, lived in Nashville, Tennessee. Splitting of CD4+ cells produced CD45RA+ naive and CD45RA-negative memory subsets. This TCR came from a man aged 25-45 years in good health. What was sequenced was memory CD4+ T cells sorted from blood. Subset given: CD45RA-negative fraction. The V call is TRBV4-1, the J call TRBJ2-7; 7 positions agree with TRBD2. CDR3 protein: CASSQEGGAAYEQYF. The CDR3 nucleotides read TGCGCCAGCAGCCAAGAGGGAGGGGCGGCCTACGAGCAGTACTTC.